Below, one T cell receptor (beta chain) is given with its context. The antigen is not known. Some clones are missing from TCRdb's copy, which holds only in-frame ones; the method was immunoSEQ multiplex PCR. The table lists roughly 130,000 clones, roughly 92% of them singletons. The data were obtained in a study of T cell responses to AZD1222 COVID-19 vaccine. The V gene end was trimmed by 1 base and the J gene end by 4 bases; junction bases not matched to a gene: 9. CDR1 SGHTA and CDR2 FQGNSA come from the germline V gene. The length of the CDR3 is 16 residues. Study results and caveats: Donor demographics were predominantly white British with a female majority; clonal diversity may be underestimated.

The TCR comes from an adult who received the AZD1222 COVID-19 vaccine. V is TRBV7-2 and J is TRBJ2-7, with 8 bases aligning to TRBD1. Sequenced material: peripheral blood, taken 28 days after the second AZD1222 dose. This chain's CDR3 is CASSLVAGGEGYEQYF. The CDR3 DNA reads as TGTGCCAGCAGCTTAGTGGCAGGGGGCGAGGGGTACGAGCAGTACTTC.